This T cell receptor (beta chain) appears in the sequencing data of a study of vaccination and CD4 T cells after COVID-19. Across the study: A median of around 73 days (range 14 to 241) separated dose two from the taking of post-vaccine samples. The authors used overlapping spike peptides from SARS-CoV-2, HCoV-NL63, HCoV-OC43 and HCoV-229E to stimulate cells.

As concerns this clonotype: Its specificity is not known.

This sample's treatment: roughly 11-day PBMC culture with coronavirus spike peptide pools or control peptides (ViraFEST assay). Germline CDR1 reads SGDLS; CDR2 reads YYNGEE. Trimming removed 3 bases from V and 1 base from J, with 10 bases in between. The length of the CDR3 is 14 residues. The Oncomine TCR Beta short-read assay sequenced DNA from cultured CD4+ T cells. MiXCR, run by TCRdb on the PCR reads, gives a single entry per CDR3 protein. The table has about 14,000 distinct CDR3 sequences, roughly two thirds seen once. The source of this sequence is a human donor who had recovered from COVID-19. Input material: CD4+ T cells from blood, cultured in vitro. The genes are TRBV9 and TRBJ1-1; D might be TRBD1 (6 bases). CDR3 bases: TGTGCCAGCAGCGCGGGGGGGCCGAACACTGAAGCTTTCTTT. It specifies CASSAGGPNTEAFF.